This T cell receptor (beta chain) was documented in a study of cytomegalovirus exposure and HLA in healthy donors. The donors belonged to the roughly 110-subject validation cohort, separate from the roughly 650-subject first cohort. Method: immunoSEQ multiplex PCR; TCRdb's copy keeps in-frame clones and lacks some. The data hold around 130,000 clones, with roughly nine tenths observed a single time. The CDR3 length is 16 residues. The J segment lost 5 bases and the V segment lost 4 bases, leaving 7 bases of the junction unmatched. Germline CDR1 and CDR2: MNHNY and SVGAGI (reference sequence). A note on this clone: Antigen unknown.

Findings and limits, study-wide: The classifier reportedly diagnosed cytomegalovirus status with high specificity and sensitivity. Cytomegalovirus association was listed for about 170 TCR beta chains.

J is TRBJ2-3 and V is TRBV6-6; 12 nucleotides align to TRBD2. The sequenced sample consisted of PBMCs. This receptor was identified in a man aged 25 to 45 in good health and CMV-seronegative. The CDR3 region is CASSSSSGGVGDTQYF. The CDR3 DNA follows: TGTGCCAGCAGTTCCTCTAGCGGGGGGGTGGGAGATACGCAGTATTTT.